This TCR beta chain was captured in a study of blood T cell repertoires in COVID-19. The assay was immunoSEQ multiplex PCR, and TCRdb's table has in-frame clones only and misses some. In the table there are approximately 82,000 clones, roughly 92% of which are singletons. From germline, CDR1 is MGHRA and CDR2 YSYEKL. The ends were cut back, 4 bases at V and 3 bases at J, with 13 bases in the middle. This CDR3 has 15 amino acids. This receptor was identified in a woman between 55 and 75 years old with active COVID-19. Specimen: peripheral blood. The chain uses TRBV4-1 and TRBJ1-5, with a possible D match to TRBD1 (5 bases). CDR3 nucleotide sequence: TGCGCCAGCAGCCGCGGGGGGACCTACAATCAGCCCCAGCATTTT. Its protein product is CASSRGGTYNQPQHF.